Below are 25 T cell receptor beta chains sequenced from a single sample in a study of cytomegalovirus exposure and HLA in healthy donors. The PCR was carried out with 60 Vbeta primers and 13 Jbeta primers. The method was immunoSEQ multiplex PCR; TCRdb's version includes in-frame clones alone and lacks a portion of them. This table lists around 57,000 clones. Source material: PBMCs. The receptors shown here come from a woman aged 50 to 60 in good health and CMV-seropositive.

The chain joins TRBV27 to TRBJ2-2; no clear D gene. Germline CDR1 reads MNHEY; CDR2 reads SMNVEV (reference sequence). The CDR3 covers 16 residues. The V end lost 1 base, the J end lost 3 bases, and 12 bases lay between the germline ends. The CDR3 coding sequence is TGTGCCAGCAGTTTATATTCCAGGCTTGACACCGGGGAGCTGTTTTTT. Protein sequence: CASSLYSRLDTGELFF.

The chain links TRBV29-1 to TRBJ2-5; maybe TRBD1 (5 bases). The CDR3 sequence is 13 residues long. V was shortened by 1 base and J by 6 bases, with 12 bases between the two germline ends. Germline V gene lookup returns CDR1 SQVTM and CDR2 ANQGSEA. This CDR3 reads CSVEGAGIKTQYF. The DNA of the CDR3 is TGCAGCGTTGAAGGGGCAGGGATCAAGACCCAGTACTTC.

Worth noting for this clone: A junction boundary mismatches the germline segment, possibly from a read error. The chain joins TRBV28 to TRBJ2-6; tentatively, D is TRBD1 (5 bases). Per germline, CDR1 MDHEN and CDR2 SYDVKM. This CDR3 region has 15 residues. DNA for the CDR3: TGTGCCAGCTCAACCCCGCCCTCTGGGGCCAATGTCCTGACTTTC. Translation: CASSTPPSGANVLTF.

The rearrangement links TRBV2 to TRBJ2-7; no reliable D call. The CDR3 contains 15 residues. Trimming removed 3 bases from V and 0 bases from J, with 12 bases in between. CDR1 and CDR2 from the germline V gene are SNHLY and FYNNEI. DNA for the CDR3: TGTGCCAGCAGTGAGACTTACCTTAGCTCCTACGAGCAGTACTTC. It codes for CASSETYLSSYEQYF. Looking up the rest from reference TRBV2 and TRBJ2-7 gives the full variable domain: EPEVTQTPSHQVTQMGQEVILRCVPISNHLYFYWYRQILGQKVEFLVSFYNNEISEKSEIFDDQFSVERPDGSNFTLKIRSTKLEDSAMYFCASSETYLSSYEQYFGPGTRLTVT.

This chain links TRBV5-1 with TRBJ2-1; 10 bases map to TRBD2. V shed 0 bases, J shed 2 bases, and the junction held 5 bases outside the gene matches. In germline, CDR1 is SGHRS, CDR2 YFSETQ. The CDR3 sequence is 17 residues long. Here the CDR3 DNA reads TGCGCCAGCAGCTTGGTACCTCTAGCGGGGGCCTACAATGAGCAGTTCTTC. It specifies CASSLVPLAGAYNEQFF.

The chain combines TRBV27 with TRBJ1-1; 7 bases are shared with TRBD1. CDR3 length: 16 residues. The germline V gene has CDR1 MNHEY and CDR2 SMNVEV (reference sequence). The ends lost 4 bases at V and 2 bases at J; junction bases unmatched: 10. CDR3 nucleotides: TGTGCCAGCAGTTACCTCACGGGACAGCGAAACACTGAAGCTTTCTTT. Translated: CASSYLTGQRNTEAFF.

This chain uses TRBV6-5 with TRBJ2-7, with a weak D call TRBD1 (5 bases). V lost 6 bases to trimming and J lost 0 bases, with 12 bases between them. The CDR3 extends over 14 amino acids. CDR1 and CDR2 from the germline V gene are MNHEY and SVGAGI. The DNA of the CDR3 is TGTGCCAGCAGCCACGACAGAGACTCCTACGAGCAGTACTTC. Protein: CASSHDRDSYEQYF.

V usage is TRBV28 and J usage is TRBJ1-5; D not certain. The germline gives CDR1 MDHEN, CDR2 SYDVKM. This CDR3 has 13 residues. Between the trimmed V and J ends, which lost 10 bases and 3 bases, there was a span of 13 bases. The CDR3 region has the DNA TGTGCCACCAAGCGAAACGTCAATCAGCCCCAGCATTTT. This codes for CATKRNVNQPQHF.

The DNA of the CDR3 is TGTGCCAGCAGCCCGACGAGGAATGAGCAGTTCTTC. Protein sequence: CASSPTRNEQFF. This chain uses TRBV7-2 with TRBJ2-1, with D unresolved. This CDR3 comprises 12 residues. V was cut by 5 bases and J by 7 bases, with 9 bases left in between. Germline CDR1 and CDR2: SGHTA and FQGNSA.

The chain is built from TRBV6-5 and TRBJ2-7, with TRBD2 matching 9 bases. Germline V gene lookup returns CDR1 MNHEY and CDR2 SVGAGI. CDR3 length: 14 residues. Trimming cost V 7 bases and J 5 bases; bases outside gene matches: 9. The CDR3, as DNA: TGTGCCAGCACCATGGCGGGAGGGTCCAACGAGCAGTACTTC. Translation: CASTMAGGSNEQYF.

The chain employs TRBV27 and TRBJ2-1; no clear D gene. Trimming took 2 bases from V and 1 from J, leaving 9 bases between them. The germline V gene has CDR1 MNHEY and CDR2 SMNVEV (reference sequence). The CDR3 has 15 residues. In DNA, the CDR3 is TGTGCCAGCAGTTTAGCGCCCCCTTCCTACAATGAGCAGTTCTTC. The encoded protein is CASSLAPPSYNEQFF.

The chain employs TRBV6-5 and TRBJ1-6, with TRBD1 identical over 7 bases. V lost 2 bases, J lost 7 bases, and 5 bases stayed unmatched. Germline V gene data show CDR1 as MNHEY and CDR2 as SVGAGI. The CDR3 extends over 15 amino acids. CDR3 loop: CASSYDRVENSPLHF. The CDR3 DNA is TGTGCCAGCAGTTACGACAGGGTTGAAAATTCACCCCTCCACTTT.

This rearrangement joins TRBV6-6 to TRBJ2-5; D is possibly TRBD2 (6 bases). The CDR3 runs 14 residues. The V gene lost 5 bases and the J gene lost 1 base, with 11 bases spanning the gap. Germline loops: CDR1 MNHNY, CDR2 SVGAGI (reference sequence). The CDR3 region is CASSVAGSQETQYF. In nucleotides, the CDR3 is TGTGCCAGCAGTGTGGCGGGGAGCCAAGAGACCCAGTACTTC.

V gene TRBV30 combines with J gene TRBJ1-1; 7 bases match TRBD1. The CDR3 sequence is 13 residues long. The germline gives CDR1 GTSNPN, CDR2 SVGIG (reference sequence). The J segment lost 4 bases and the V segment lost 2 bases, leaving 4 bases of the junction unmatched. CDR3 sequence (DNA): TGTGCCTGGAGTAGAGGGGGCCTCACTGAAGCTTTCTTT. It is translated as CAWSRGGLTEAFF. The full variable domain, its missing parts supplied by reference TRBV30 and TRBJ1-1, is SQTIHQWPATLVQPVGSPLSLECTVEGTSNPNLYWYRQAAGRGLQLLFYSVGIGQISSEVPQNLSASRPQDRQFILSSKKLLLSDSGFYLCAWSRGGLTEAFFGQGTRLTVV.

This rearrangement joins TRBV27 to TRBJ2-3; 7 positions agree with TRBD1. The CDR3 loop spans 17 amino acids. The trim removed 6 bases at V and 4 bases at J, leaving 16 bases unmatched. Per the germline V gene, CDR1 is MNHEY and CDR2 is SMNVEV (reference sequence). For the CDR3, the DNA is TGTGCCAGCAGGAGAAACAGGGGCCGCTTACTCCCAGATACGCAGTATTTT. Its protein product is CASRRNRGRLLPDTQYF.

About this clone itself: Other nucleotide sequences in the sample specify the same CDR3. This chain links TRBV15 with TRBJ1-4; 9 nucleotides match TRBD1. Germline trimming cut 1 base from V and 7 bases from J; bases unmatched to any gene: 4. The CDR3 spans 15 residues. Germline lookup yields CDR1 LNHNV and CDR2 YYDKDF (reference sequence). CDR3 loop: CATSRAGTGSEKLFF. The DNA for the CDR3 is TGTGCCACCAGCAGAGCAGGGACAGGGTCTGAAAAACTGTTTTTT.

V and J are TRBV10-1 and TRBJ2-2, with D uncertain. The CDR3 contains 13 residues. Germline CDR1 and CDR2: WNHNN and SYGVQD (reference sequence). V lost 10 bases and J 1 base, leaving 10 bases between the germline ends. For the CDR3, the DNA is TGCGCCACCTCTCCCGTGAACACCGGGGAGCTGTTTTTT. Its translation is CATSPVNTGELFF.

The chain recombines TRBV30 with TRBJ1-2; tentatively, D is TRBD1 (5 bases). The CDR3 is made up of 15 amino acids. The germline CDR1 and CDR2 sequences are GTSNPN and SVGIG (reference sequence). The ends were cut back, 2 bases at V and 6 bases at J, with 19 bases in the middle. The CDR3, as DNA: TGTGCCTGGAGTCCCTATGGGGGGAAGGTAAATGGCTACACCTTC. It specifies CAWSPYGGKVNGYTF.

The chain links TRBV18 to TRBJ1-5, with D possibly TRBD1 on 6 matching bases. The V end was cut by 4 bases, the J end by 7 bases, with 14 bases between. The CDR3 has 14 amino acids. CDR1 is KGHSH, CDR2 LQKENI, per germline. In DNA form, the CDR3 reads TGTGCCAGCTCACAGGACAGAATAAAACAGCCCCAGCATTTT. Translating gives CASSQDRIKQPQHF. The variable domain in full, completed from reference TRBV18 and TRBJ1-5, reads NAGVMQNPRHLVRRRGQEARLRCSPMKGHSHVYWYRQLPEEGLKFMVYLQKENIIDESGMPKERFSAEFPKEGPSILRIQQVVRGDSAAYFCASSQDRIKQPQHFGDGTRLSIL.

The chain employs TRBV6-6 and TRBJ1-1; unclear D gene. The CDR3 has 11 amino acids. CDR1 and CDR2 from the germline V gene are MNHNY and SVGAGI (reference sequence). The V gene lost 4 bases and the J gene lost 5 bases, with 5 bases spanning the gap. The CDR3 DNA reads TGTGCCAGCAGTTTGACTACTGAAGCTTTCTTT. This sequence encodes CASSLTTEAFF.

On this clone: Relative to the germline gene, one junction end is altered; a read error may explain this. Different DNA sequences within this sample yield the same CDR3. The chain has TRBV28 and TRBJ2-7; 8 nucleotides line up with TRBD1. The CDR3 has 15 amino acids. Germline assignment: CDR1 MDHEN and CDR2 SYDVKM. The CDR3 is CASSLSSGGPYEQYF. The CDR3 region has the DNA TGCGCCAGCAGTTTGTCCTCAGGGGGCCCCTACGAGCAGTACTTC.

This chain connects TRBV6-5 to TRBJ1-1, with a tentative D call TRBD1 (5 bases). The CDR3 is made up of 14 amino acids. The germline CDR1 and CDR2 sequences are MNHEY and SVGAGI. The V gene lost 0 bases and the J gene lost 5 bases, with 10 bases spanning the gap. CDR3 protein: CASSYSAGPTEAFF. The CDR3 DNA sequence: TGTGCCAGCAGTTACTCGGCAGGGCCAACTGAAGCTTTCTTT.

V gene TRBV20-1 combines with J gene TRBJ1-2, with D perhaps matching TRBD1 (6 bases). The CDR3 totals 11 residues. V lost 8 bases and J 5 bases, leaving 12 bases between the germline ends. The germline V gene encodes CDR1 DFQATT and CDR2 SNEGSKA (reference sequence). The CDR3 nucleotides are TGCAGTTCGAACAGGGTTTATGGCTACACCTTC. Translating it yields CSSNRVYGYTF.

The chain has TRBV28 and TRBJ1-5; D is ambiguous. From germline, CDR1 is MDHEN and CDR2 SYDVKM. This CDR3 is built from 14 residues. Between the trimmed V and J ends, which lost 6 bases and 0 bases, there was a span of 9 bases. The CDR3 sequence is CASRREYSNQPQHF. The CDR3 bases are TGTGCCAGCAGGCGAGAGTATAGCAATCAGCCCCAGCATTTT.

The chain employs TRBV18 and TRBJ2-5; D unresolved. Germline V gene sequence: CDR1 KGHSH, CDR2 LQKENI. The V end was cut by 0 bases, the J end by 2 bases, with 7 bases between. The CDR3 has 14 amino acids. In DNA, the CDR3 is TGTGCCAGCTCACCACCGAACAGACAAGAGACCCAGTACTTC. Translating it yields CASSPPNRQETQYF. The full variable domain, with the rest looked up from reference TRBV18 and TRBJ2-5, is NAGVMQNPRHLVRRRGQEARLRCSPMKGHSHVYWYRQLPEEGLKFMVYLQKENIIDESGMPKERFSAEFPKEGPSILRIQQVVRGDSAAYFCASSPPNRQETQYFGPGTRLLVL.